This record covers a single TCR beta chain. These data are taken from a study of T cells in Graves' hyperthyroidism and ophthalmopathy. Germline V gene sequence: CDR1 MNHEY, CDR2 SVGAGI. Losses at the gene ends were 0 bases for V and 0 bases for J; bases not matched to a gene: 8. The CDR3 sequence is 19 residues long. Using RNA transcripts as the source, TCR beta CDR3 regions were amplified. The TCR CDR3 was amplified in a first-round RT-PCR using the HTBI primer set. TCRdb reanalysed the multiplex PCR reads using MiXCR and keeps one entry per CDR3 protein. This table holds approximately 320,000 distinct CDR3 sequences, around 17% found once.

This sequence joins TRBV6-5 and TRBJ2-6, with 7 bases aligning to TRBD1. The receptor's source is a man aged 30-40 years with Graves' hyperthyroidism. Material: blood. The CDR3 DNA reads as TGTGCCAGCAGTTACTCGAGGGGGCAGGCGAGCTCTGGGGCCAACGTCCTGACTTTC. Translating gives CASSYSRGQASSGANVLTF.